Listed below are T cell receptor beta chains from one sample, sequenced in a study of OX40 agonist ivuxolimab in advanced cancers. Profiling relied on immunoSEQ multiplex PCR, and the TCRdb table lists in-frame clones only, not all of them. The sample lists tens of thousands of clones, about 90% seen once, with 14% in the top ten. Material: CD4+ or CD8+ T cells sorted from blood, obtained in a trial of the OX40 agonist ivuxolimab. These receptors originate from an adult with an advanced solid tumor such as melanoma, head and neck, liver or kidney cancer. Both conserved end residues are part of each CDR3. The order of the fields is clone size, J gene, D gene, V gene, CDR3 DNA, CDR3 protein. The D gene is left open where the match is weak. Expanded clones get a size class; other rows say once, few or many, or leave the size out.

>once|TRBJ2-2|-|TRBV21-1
TGTGCCAGCAGCGACGGGACTAGCGGGAGAGGGGAGCTGTTTTTT
CASSDGTSGRGELFF
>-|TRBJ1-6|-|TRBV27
TGTGCCAGCAGCCTAAGAGGGGGTTCCAGCTCCTATAATTCACCCCTCCACTTT
CASSLRGGSSSYNSPLHF
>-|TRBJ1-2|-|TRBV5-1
TGCGCCAGCAGGCTCTTGGCCTCCTACTATGGCTACACCTTC
CASRLLASYYGYTF
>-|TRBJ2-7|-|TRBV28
TGTGCCAGCAGACAAGACAGATACGAGCAGTACTTC
CASRQDRYEQYF
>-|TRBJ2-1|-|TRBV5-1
TGCGCCAGCAGCTTGGAAAGCCTCAATGAGCAGTTCTTC
CASSLESLNEQFF
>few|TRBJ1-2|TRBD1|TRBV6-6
TGTGCCAGCAGACCCCCGGAAAATAACAGGGGTCATGGCTACACCTTC
CASRPPENNRGHGYTF
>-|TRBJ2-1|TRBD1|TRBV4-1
TGCGCCAGCAGCTCCCAGACAGGGGGCGGATACAATGAGCAGTTCTTC
CASSSQTGGGYNEQFF
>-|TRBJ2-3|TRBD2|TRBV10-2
TGCGCCAGCAGTGACGTAGCGGGAGTGGTGGGTACGCAGTATTTT
CASSDVAGVVGTQYF
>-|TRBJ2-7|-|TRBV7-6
TGTGCCAGCAGCAGGGCGGTCAACTACGAGCAGTACTTC
CASSRAVNYEQYF
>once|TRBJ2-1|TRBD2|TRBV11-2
TGTGCCAGCAGCACCTTGCTAGCGGGAGGGCCCAATGAGCAGTTCTTC
CASSTLLAGGPNEQFF